Listed below are T cell receptor beta chains from one sample, sequenced in a study of OX40 agonist ivuxolimab in advanced cancers. Clones were sequenced by immunoSEQ multiplex PCR, and TCRdb holds only the in-frame ones, with some missing. Found here are 90,000 to 100,000 clones, about 96% of them singletons; the top ten hold about 2%. The sequences come from CD4+ or CD8+ T cells sorted from blood, collected in a trial of the OX40 agonist ivuxolimab. The origin of the receptors is an adult with an advanced solid tumor such as melanoma, head and neck, liver or kidney cancer. The CDR3 runs from the conserved cysteine through the conserved F or W. The D gene is left open where the match is weak. Part of the rows lack a size; the others show once, few, many or a class for expanded clones.

d_call: .
j_call: TRBJ1-1
clone_size: .
v_call: TRBV5-1
cdr3_aa: CASSDLGLVPEAFF

d_call: .
j_call: TRBJ2-7
clone_size: .
v_call: TRBV6-1
cdr3_aa: CASRPTATYEQYF

d_call: TRBD1
j_call: TRBJ1-4
clone_size: .
v_call: TRBV7-9
cdr3_aa: CASSQTGENEKLFF

d_call: .
j_call: TRBJ1-1
clone_size: once
v_call: TRBV18
cdr3_aa: CASSPPNPGMNTEAFF

d_call: .
j_call: TRBJ1-2
clone_size: .
v_call: TRBV7-9
cdr3_aa: CASSLAQGKNYGYTF

d_call: TRBD2
j_call: TRBJ2-7
clone_size: .
v_call: TRBV14
cdr3_aa: CASSQDMLRESEQYF

d_call: TRBD1
j_call: TRBJ2-3
clone_size: .
v_call: TRBV7-3
cdr3_aa: CASSSDRGRTDTQYF

d_call: .
j_call: TRBJ1-5
clone_size: .
v_call: TRBV19
cdr3_aa: CASTSAGGGQPQHF

d_call: .
j_call: TRBJ2-1
clone_size: .
v_call: TRBV25-1
cdr3_aa: CASMGPPYNEQFF

d_call: .
j_call: TRBJ1-1
clone_size: .
v_call: TRBV4-2
cdr3_aa: CASSQVGRGNTEAFF

d_call: .
j_call: TRBJ1-4
clone_size: .
v_call: TRBV2
cdr3_aa: CASRGTGEKLFF

d_call: .
j_call: TRBJ1-1
clone_size: .
v_call: TRBV5-1
cdr3_aa: CASSLELSGFTEAFF

d_call: TRBD1
j_call: TRBJ2-7
clone_size: once
v_call: TRBV9
cdr3_aa: CASSVDREYEQYF

d_call: .
j_call: TRBJ1-5
clone_size: .
v_call: TRBV19
cdr3_aa: CASGAGETHQPQHF

d_call: TRBD1
j_call: TRBJ2-5
clone_size: .
v_call: TRBV7-7
cdr3_aa: CASSPGTGEETQYF

d_call: .
j_call: TRBJ1-1
clone_size: .
v_call: TRBV2
cdr3_aa: CASSVGGGTEAFF

d_call: .
j_call: TRBJ2-1
clone_size: .
v_call: TRBV21-1
cdr3_aa: CASSKEKLDEQGAYNEQFF

d_call: .
j_call: TRBJ1-2
clone_size: .
v_call: TRBV4-2
cdr3_aa: CASSQDLTPSRNYGYTF

d_call: .
j_call: TRBJ2-7
clone_size: .
v_call: TRBV7-9
cdr3_aa: CASSSLRGHSYEQYF

d_call: TRBD2
j_call: TRBJ2-7
clone_size: .
v_call: TRBV14
cdr3_aa: CASSPAGFIYEQYF

d_call: .
j_call: TRBJ1-2
clone_size: once
v_call: TRBV27
cdr3_aa: CASSSLKRYGYTF

d_call: .
j_call: TRBJ1-1
clone_size: once
v_call: TRBV28
cdr3_aa: CASSLRGRRDTEAFF

d_call: .
j_call: TRBJ1-1
clone_size: .
v_call: TRBV29-1
cdr3_aa: CSVEEFRGPEAFF

d_call: .
j_call: TRBJ2-7
clone_size: .
v_call: TRBV7-2
cdr3_aa: CASRSDARYEQYF

d_call: .
j_call: TRBJ1-5
clone_size: .
v_call: TRBV10-1
cdr3_aa: CASSEGCRQPQHF

d_call: TRBD2
j_call: TRBJ2-1
clone_size: few
v_call: TRBV28
cdr3_aa: CASSTLAGDNEQFF

d_call: .
j_call: TRBJ2-1
clone_size: .
v_call: TRBV6-5
cdr3_aa: CASSPGSEGPFF

d_call: .
j_call: TRBJ1-1
clone_size: .
v_call: TRBV15
cdr3_aa: CATSRDRDWSPKTGNTEAFF